The 27 T cell receptor beta chains presented below share a single source sample, sequenced in a study of neurological immune-mediated disorders. TCRdb reprocessed the 5' RACE reads via MiXCR and lists one record per CDR3 protein. The sample includes 28,000 or so distinct CDR3 sequences, around 14% of them seen just once. Sequenced: PBMCs. The receptors here all came from a man between 65 and 85 years old in good health.

This clonotype was picked up many times. This sequence joins TRBV20-1 and TRBJ2-1; TRBD2 aligns across 13 bases. The germline gives CDR1 DFQATT, CDR2 SNEGSKA (reference sequence). Losses at the gene ends were 3 bases for V and 2 bases for J; bases not matched to a gene: 7. There are 17 residues in the CDR3. The CDR3 is CSASETSGGLPYNEQFF. The CDR3 coding sequence is TGCAGTGCTAGCGAGACTAGCGGGGGGCTCCCCTACAATGAGCAGTTCTTC.

Within the sample, this clonotype is medium-sized. This chain joins TRBV4-2 and TRBJ2-5; 8 positions match TRBD2. V shed 0 bases and J 2 bases; nucleotides not matched to a gene: 2. CDR1 LGHNA and CDR2 YNFKEQ come from the germline V gene. CDR3 size: 15 residues. The chain's CDR3 is CASSQDTGGQETQYF. The CDR3 DNA reads TGTGCCAGCAGCCAAGATACGGGGGGGCAAGAGACCCAGTACTTC.

This clonotype was seen just once. With a much larger clone just one base away, this may be a read error. The chain employs TRBV7-2 and TRBJ2-7; TRBD2 might be the D (6 bases). CDR3 length: 14 amino acids. Germline V gene lookup returns CDR1 SGHTA and CDR2 FQGNSA. CDR3 loop: CANSTNAGLYEQYF. The CDR3 region has the DNA TGTGCCAACAGCACCAATGCGGGGCTCTACGAGCAGTACTTC.

V is TRBV25-1 and J is TRBJ1-1; tentatively, D is TRBD1 (6 bases). Trimming left V 0 bases short and J 1 base short, with 12 bases between. This CDR3 comprises 16 residues. Germline lookup yields CDR1 MGHDK and CDR2 SYGVNS. CDR3 sequence (DNA): TGTGCCAGCAGTGAATATCGGAAAGGGGGGAACACTGAAGCTTTCTTT. Translating it yields CASSEYRKGGNTEAFF.

This clonotype was found many times. The chain carries TRBV7-2 and TRBJ1-1, with 8 bases fitting TRBD1. The germline CDR1 and CDR2 sequences are SGHTA and FQGNSA. The ends lost 4 bases at V and 8 bases at J; junction bases unmatched: 15. This CDR3 spans 16 amino acids. The CDR3 is CASSSSPQGAGAEAFF. The CDR3 DNA sequence: TGTGCCAGCAGCTCGTCACCCCAGGGGGCGGGGGCCGAAGCTTTCTTT.

This clonotype appeared many times. The chain joins TRBV5-1 to TRBJ2-2; 9 nucleotides match TRBD1. Trimming at V came to 0 bases and at J to 4 bases, leaving 1 base not matched to a gene. The CDR3 totals 15 residues. The germline CDR1 and CDR2 sequences are SGHRS and YFSETQ. The CDR3 coding sequence is TGCGCCAGCAGCTTGGTGGGACAGGGCACCGGGGAGCTGTTTTTT. Protein sequence: CASSLVGQGTGELFF.

This clonotype was detected many times. The V gene is TRBV7-9, the J gene TRBJ2-1; TRBD1 matches at 9 bases. Germline V gene lookup returns CDR1 SEHNR and CDR2 FQNEAQ (reference sequence). This CDR3 is built from 14 residues. The V segment lost 3 bases and the J segment 7 bases; nucleotides outside the gene matches: 4. CDR3 in DNA: TGTGCCAGCAGCTTTGGGACAGGGAGAAATGAGCAGTTCTTC. As protein: CASSFGTGRNEQFF.

This clonotype was counted many times. This chain links TRBV5-1 with TRBJ2-3, with no clear D. This CDR3 region has 17 residues. Germline CDR1 and CDR2: SGHRS and YFSETQ. Trimming shortened V by 0 bases and J by 2 bases, and 16 bases separated the two germline ends. The CDR3 DNA reads as TGCGCCAGCAGCTTGGGTTGGCCGCCCAACCCCACAGATACGCAGTATTTT. Translated: CASSLGWPPNPTDTQYF.

In its sample, this clonotype was seen many times. The CDR3: CASSLGGTQYF. In nucleotides, the CDR3 is TGTGCCAGCAGTTTAGGAGGTACTCAGTACTTC. The chain employs TRBV28 and TRBJ2-4; D might be TRBD2 (5 bases). The CDR3 runs 11 residues. The V gene's germline CDR1 is MDHEN and CDR2 SYDVKM. V was shortened by 2 bases and J by 12 bases, with 8 bases between the two germline ends.

The chain combines TRBV20-1 with TRBJ1-1; 12 bases agree with TRBD1. The CDR3 totals 13 residues. Germline V CDR1 and CDR2: DFQATT, SNEGSKA (reference sequence). Written as DNA, the CDR3 is TGCAGGGGGGGGACAGGGGGCTACACTGAAGCTTTCTTT. Translated: CRGGTGGYTEAFF.

At least ten counts were recorded for this clonotype. The chain combines TRBV2 with TRBJ2-3; D possibly corresponds to TRBD1 (5 bases). V lost 7 bases and J 0 bases, leaving 14 bases between the germline ends. The CDR3 covers 15 residues. Germline CDR1 is SNHLY and CDR2 is FYNNEI. The CDR3 DNA is TGTGCCAGCAACCTCCAGGGCGCTAGCACAGATACGCAGTATTTT. This translates into CASNLQGASTDTQYF.

This clonotype showed up many times. The V and J genes are TRBV11-3 and TRBJ2-1, with 9 bases lining up with TRBD2. CDR1 is SGHNT and CDR2 is YENEEA in the germline V gene. CDR3 length equals 13 residues. V dropped 3 bases and J dropped 6; count of bases not matched to a gene: 0. The CDR3 DNA is TGTGCCAGCAGCTTTAGCGGGGGCAATGAGCAGTTCTTC. Its protein product is CASSFSGGNEQFF.

This clonotype occurred many times. The V and J genes are TRBV5-1 and TRBJ1-3, with 8 positions matching TRBD1. Germline-derived CDR1 and CDR2 are SGHRS and YFSETQ. The CDR3 is 15 residues long. The V gene end was trimmed by 4 bases and the J gene end by 0 bases; junction bases not matched to a gene: 3. The CDR3 loop reads CASSRDRGSGNTIYF. DNA for the CDR3: TGCGCCAGCAGCCGCGACAGGGGCTCTGGAAACACCATATATTTT.

This clonotype was picked up many times. V and J are TRBV20-1 and TRBJ1-2, with 7 bases identical to TRBD1. V lost 3 bases and J lost 12; bases outside the gene matches: 13. The V gene's germline CDR1 is DFQATT and CDR2 SNEGSKA (reference sequence). The CDR3 loop spans 13 amino acids. The CDR3 sequence is CSARRTGSRFDTF. Written as DNA, the CDR3 is TGCAGTGCTAGGAGGACAGGCTCCCGCTTCGACACCTTC.

This clonotype was found many times. The CDR3 DNA is TGTGCCAGCAGCTTAACTGCGGGACTAGCGGGGGGGACCCGCACAGATACGCAGTATTTT. It translates to CASSLTAGLAGGTRTDTQYF. The chain links TRBV7-3 to TRBJ2-3, with 16 bases fitting TRBD2. After removal of 0 bases from V and 1 base from J, the junction contained 7 bases not matched to a gene. Germline V lookup: CDR1 SGHTA, CDR2 FQGTGA. The CDR3 consists of 20 residues.

The sample holds many counts of this clonotype. The gene calls are TRBV20-1 and TRBJ1-5, with no clear D. The germline CDR1 and CDR2 sequences are DFQATT and SNEGSKA (reference sequence). The CDR3 is made up of 15 amino acids. V was pared by 0 bases and J by 3 bases, with 12 bases between. The CDR3, as DNA: TGCAGTGCTAGAGATCTCGCAGGTCTCAATCAGCCCCAGCATTTT. It codes for CSARDLAGLNQPQHF.

As regards this clonotype: Given a much more abundant clone one base away, this may be a read error. Because the CDR3's place on the DNA is in doubt, the DNA is left out and the CDR3 is given as listed by TCRdb. The CDR3 here is CASSSVGKGSYEHYF. The chain combines TRBV6-2 or TRBV6-3 with TRBJ2-7; TRBD1 reflects the table's D call only, with no check against the DNA. The CDR3 spans 15 residues, counting both ends. Germline assignment: CDR1 MNHEY and CDR2 SVGEGT.

This clonotype was seen repeatedly, ten times or more. The chain couples TRBV4-1 to TRBJ2-7, with 8 positions matching TRBD2. The CDR3 contains 16 residues. Germline CDR1 reads MGHRA; CDR2 reads YSYEKL. Trimming at V came to 1 base and at J to 7 bases, leaving 12 bases not matched to a gene. CDR3: CASSQGGGTRAWEQYF. The DNA of the CDR3 is TGCGCCAGCAGCCAAGGCGGGGGGACCCGGGCGTGGGAGCAGTACTTC.

The table lists this clonotype with many counts. The DNA of the CDR3 is TGTGCCAGCGCCTTGGGACGCAATCAGCCCCAGCATTTT. This sequence encodes CASALGRNQPQHF. The J gene is TRBJ1-5, the V gene TRBV6-5; D perhaps matches TRBD1 (5 bases). The V end lost 8 bases, the J end lost 2 bases, and 10 bases lay between the germline ends. This CDR3 has 13 amino acids. Germline loops: CDR1 MNHEY, CDR2 SVGAGI.

This clonotype was picked up many times. The rearrangement uses TRBV4-2 and TRBJ2-3; 14 nucleotides align to TRBD2. The CDR3 contains 18 residues. Germline values: CDR1 LGHNA, CDR2 YNFKEQ. The V gene end was trimmed by 4 bases and the J gene end by 1 base; junction bases not matched to a gene: 7. CDR3: CASSRYGTSGGGTDTQYF. CDR3 bases: TGTGCCAGCAGCCGGTACGGGACTAGCGGGGGAGGCACAGATACGCAGTATTTT.

This clonotype was seen repeatedly, ten times or more. V and J are TRBV24-1 and TRBJ2-7; 9 nucleotides agree with TRBD1. There are 12 residues in the CDR3. Germline V gene sequence: CDR1 KGHDR, CDR2 SFDVKD. With V trimmed by 9 bases and J by 1 base, 0 bases remained unmatched. The CDR3 loop reads CATGQGSYEQYF. DNA for the CDR3: TGTGCCACCGGACAGGGGTCCTACGAGCAGTACTTC.

Of note for this clonotype: One end of the junction fails to match germline, which may point to a read error. The gene calls are TRBV25-1 and TRBJ1-6; no definite D call. The CDR3 is 14 residues long. Germline assignment: CDR1 MGHDK and CDR2 SYGVNS. The CDR3 coding sequence is TGTGCCAGCAGTATCACTTCCTATAATTCACTCCTCCACTTT. Translated: CASSITSYNSLLHF.

There are many counts of this clonotype. V and J are TRBV4-3 and TRBJ2-1; TRBD2 matches 7 bases. V was pared by 0 bases and J by 6 bases, with 8 bases of the junction left unmatched. The length of the CDR3 is 16 residues. Germline V gene data show CDR1 as LGHNA and CDR2 as YSLEER. In DNA, the CDR3 is TGCGCCAGCAGCCAAGAGCCTTTGGGGGGGGGCAATGAGCAGTTCTTC. As protein: CASSQEPLGGGNEQFF.

Relative to its sample, this clonotype is medium-sized. The chain employs TRBV4-3 and TRBJ2-2, with 7 bases matching TRBD1. Losses at the gene ends were 0 bases for V and 5 bases for J; bases not matched to a gene: 6. The CDR3 is made up of 16 amino acids. Germline CDR1 LGHNA, CDR2 YSLEER. CDR3 nucleotide sequence: TGCGCCAGCAGCCAAGATCTACAGGGGTTGACCGGGGAGCTGTTTTTT. This translates into CASSQDLQGLTGELFF.

This sequence joins TRBV4-2 and TRBJ2-1; a weak D match, TRBD1 (6 bases). Trimming cost V 8 bases and J 7 bases, with 18 bases left between them. The germline V gene has CDR1 LGHNA and CDR2 YNFKEQ. The CDR3 runs 14 residues. CDR3 protein: CASLPPGQKNEQFF. The CDR3 bases are TGTGCCAGCCTCCCACCAGGACAGAAAAATGAGCAGTTCTTC.

In this sample, this clonotype turned up many times. V and J are TRBV11-2 and TRBJ2-7; TRBD2 agrees at 13 bases. The ends lost 4 bases at V and 1 base at J; junction bases unmatched: 7. This CDR3 is 17 amino acids long. CDR1 is SGHAT and CDR2 is FQNNGV in the germline V gene. The CDR3, as DNA: TGTGCCAGCAGCTCTCGGACTAGCGGGGGCGTATCCTACGAGCAGTACTTC. Translating gives CASSSRTSGGVSYEQYF.

The chain combines TRBV29-1 with TRBJ2-5; D not resolved. V lost 3 bases and J 1 base, leaving 9 bases between the germline ends. CDR1 is SQVTM and CDR2 is ANQGSEA in the germline V gene. This CDR3 is 13 amino acids long. DNA of the CDR3: TGCAGCGTTGAGGCCGACCGCCAAGAGACCCAGTACTTC. Protein product: CSVEADRQETQYF.